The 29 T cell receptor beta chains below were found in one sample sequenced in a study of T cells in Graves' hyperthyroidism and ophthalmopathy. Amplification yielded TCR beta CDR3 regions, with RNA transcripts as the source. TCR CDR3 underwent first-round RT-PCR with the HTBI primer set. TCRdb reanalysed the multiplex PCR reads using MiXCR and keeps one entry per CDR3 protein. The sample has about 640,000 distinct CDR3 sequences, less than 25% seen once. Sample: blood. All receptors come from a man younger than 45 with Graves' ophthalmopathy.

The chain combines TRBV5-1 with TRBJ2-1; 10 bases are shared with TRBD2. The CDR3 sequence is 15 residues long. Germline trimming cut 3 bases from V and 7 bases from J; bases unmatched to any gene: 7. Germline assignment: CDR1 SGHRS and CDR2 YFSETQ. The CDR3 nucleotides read TGCGCCAGCAGCTCGCTAGCGGGAGCTCAAAATGAGCAGTTCTTC. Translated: CASSSLAGAQNEQFF.

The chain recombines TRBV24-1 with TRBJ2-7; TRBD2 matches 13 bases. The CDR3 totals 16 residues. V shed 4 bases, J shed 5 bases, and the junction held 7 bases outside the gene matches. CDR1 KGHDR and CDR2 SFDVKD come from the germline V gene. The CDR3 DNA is TGTGCCACCAGTGAGCCCGGGACTAGCGGGATGGACGAGCAGTACTTC. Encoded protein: CATSEPGTSGMDEQYF.

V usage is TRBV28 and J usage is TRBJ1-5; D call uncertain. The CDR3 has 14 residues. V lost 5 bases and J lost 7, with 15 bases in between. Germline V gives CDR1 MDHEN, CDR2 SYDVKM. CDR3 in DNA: TGTGCCAGCAGTCCTCCAGATTTGGGACAGCCCCAGCATTTT. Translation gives CASSPPDLGQPQHF.

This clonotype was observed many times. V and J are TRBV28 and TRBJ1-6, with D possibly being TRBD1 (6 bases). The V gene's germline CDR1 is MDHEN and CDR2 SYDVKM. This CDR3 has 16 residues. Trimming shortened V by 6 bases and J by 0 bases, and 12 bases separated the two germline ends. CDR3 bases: TGTGCCAGCAGAACAACAGGGAGCTCCTATAATTCACCCCTCCACTTT. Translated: CASRTTGSSYNSPLHF. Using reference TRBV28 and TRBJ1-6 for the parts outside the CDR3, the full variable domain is DVKVTQSSRYLVKRTGEKVFLECVQDMDHENMFWYRQDPGLGLRLIYFSYDVKMKEKGDIPEGYSVSREKKERFSLILESASTNQTSMYLCASRTTGSSYNSPLHFGNGTRLTVT.

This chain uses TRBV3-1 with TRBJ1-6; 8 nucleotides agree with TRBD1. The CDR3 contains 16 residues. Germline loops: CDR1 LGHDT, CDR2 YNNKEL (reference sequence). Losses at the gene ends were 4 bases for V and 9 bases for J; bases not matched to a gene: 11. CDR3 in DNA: TGTGCCAGCAGCCGGAGGGTGCAGGGGGCGGTTTCACCCCTCCACTTT. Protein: CASSRRVQGAVSPLHF.

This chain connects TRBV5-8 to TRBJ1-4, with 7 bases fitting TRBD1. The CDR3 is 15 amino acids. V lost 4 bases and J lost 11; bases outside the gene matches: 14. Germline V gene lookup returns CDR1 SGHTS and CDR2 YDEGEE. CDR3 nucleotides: TGTGCCAGCAGCCCTTTCGCAGGGGGGCCTGGGAAACTGTTTTTT. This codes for CASSPFAGGPGKLFF. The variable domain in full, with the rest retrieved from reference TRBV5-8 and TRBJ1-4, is EAGVTQSPTHLIKTRGQQATLRCSPISGHTSVYWYQQALGLGLQFLLWYDEGEERNRGNFPPRFSGRQFPNYSSELNVNALELEDSALYLCASSPFAGGPGKLFFGSGTQLSVL.

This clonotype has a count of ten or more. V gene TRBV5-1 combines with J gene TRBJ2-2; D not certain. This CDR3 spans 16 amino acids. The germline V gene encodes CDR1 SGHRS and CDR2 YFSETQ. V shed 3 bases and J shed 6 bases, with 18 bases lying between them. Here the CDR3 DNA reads TGCGCCAGCAGCTCAAATACCCACTACCCCCCCGGGGAGCTGTTTTTT. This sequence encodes CASSSNTHYPPGELFF.

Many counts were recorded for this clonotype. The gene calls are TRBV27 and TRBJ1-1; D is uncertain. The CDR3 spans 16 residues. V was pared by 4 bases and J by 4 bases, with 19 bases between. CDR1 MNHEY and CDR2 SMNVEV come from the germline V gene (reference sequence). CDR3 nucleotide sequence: TGTGCCAGCAGTTGGATTCTCGACCCTCCTCTCACTGAAGCTTTCTTT. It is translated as CASSWILDPPLTEAFF.

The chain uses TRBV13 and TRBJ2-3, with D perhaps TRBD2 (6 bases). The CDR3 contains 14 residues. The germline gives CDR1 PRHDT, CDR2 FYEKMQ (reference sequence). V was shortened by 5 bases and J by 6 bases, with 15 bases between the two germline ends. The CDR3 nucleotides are TGTGCCAGCAGCCCTGGGAGGCGGCCCGATACGCAGTATTTT. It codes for CASSPGRRPDTQYF.

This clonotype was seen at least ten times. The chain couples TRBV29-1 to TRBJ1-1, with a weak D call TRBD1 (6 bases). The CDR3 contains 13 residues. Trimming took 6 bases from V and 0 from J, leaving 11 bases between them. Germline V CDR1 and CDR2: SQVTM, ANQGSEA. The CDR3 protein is CSVATGMNTEAFF. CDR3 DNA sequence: TGCAGCGTGGCGACAGGCATGAACACTGAAGCTTTCTTT.

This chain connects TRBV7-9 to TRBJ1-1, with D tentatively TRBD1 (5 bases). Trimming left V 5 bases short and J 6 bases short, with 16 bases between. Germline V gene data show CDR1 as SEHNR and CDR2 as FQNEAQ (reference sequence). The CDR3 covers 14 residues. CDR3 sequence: CASSLGPQGAEAFF. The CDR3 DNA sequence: TGTGCCAGCAGCCTGGGACCCCAAGGGGCTGAAGCTTTCTTT.

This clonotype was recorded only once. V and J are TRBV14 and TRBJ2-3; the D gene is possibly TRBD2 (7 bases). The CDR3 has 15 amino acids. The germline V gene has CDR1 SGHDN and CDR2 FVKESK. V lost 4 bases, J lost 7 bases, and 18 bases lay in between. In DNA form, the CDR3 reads TGTGCCAGCAGCCGGTCCCGGGGGGCTCTTAATACGCAGTATTTT. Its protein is CASSRSRGALNTQYF.

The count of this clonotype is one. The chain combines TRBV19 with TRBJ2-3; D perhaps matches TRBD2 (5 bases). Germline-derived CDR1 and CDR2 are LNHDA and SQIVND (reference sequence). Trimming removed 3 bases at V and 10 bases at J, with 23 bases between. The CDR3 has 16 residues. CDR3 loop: CASSIPAEGTSFPQYF. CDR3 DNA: TGTGCCAGTAGTATTCCCGCTGAGGGCACTAGTTTTCCGCAGTATTTT.

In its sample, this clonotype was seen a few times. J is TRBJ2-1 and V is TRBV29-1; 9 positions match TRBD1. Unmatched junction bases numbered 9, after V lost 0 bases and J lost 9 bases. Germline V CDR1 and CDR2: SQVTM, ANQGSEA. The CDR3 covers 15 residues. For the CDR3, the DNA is TGCAGCGTTGAAGATCAGGGACAGGGTTTTGGTGAGCAGTTCTTC. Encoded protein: CSVEDQGQGFGEQFF.

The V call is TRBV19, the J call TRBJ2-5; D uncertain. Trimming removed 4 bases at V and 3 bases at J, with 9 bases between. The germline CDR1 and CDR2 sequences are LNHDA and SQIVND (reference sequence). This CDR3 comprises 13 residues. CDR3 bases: TGTGCCAGTAGTAGTTACAGAGAAGAGACCCAGTACTTC. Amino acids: CASSSYREETQYF.

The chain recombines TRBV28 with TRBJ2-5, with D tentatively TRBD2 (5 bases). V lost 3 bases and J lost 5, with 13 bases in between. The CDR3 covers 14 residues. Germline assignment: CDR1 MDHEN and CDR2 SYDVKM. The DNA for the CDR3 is TGTGCCAGCAGTTTTATGGCCTCGGGGGAGACCCAGTACTTC. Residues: CASSFMASGETQYF.

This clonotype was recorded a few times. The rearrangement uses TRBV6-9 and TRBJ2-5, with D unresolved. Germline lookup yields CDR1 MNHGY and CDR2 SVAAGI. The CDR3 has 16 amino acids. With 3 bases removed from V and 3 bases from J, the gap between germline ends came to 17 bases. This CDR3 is CASSYWKLGREETQYF. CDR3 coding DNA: TGTGCCAGCAGTTACTGGAAGCTAGGTCGGGAAGAGACCCAGTACTTC.

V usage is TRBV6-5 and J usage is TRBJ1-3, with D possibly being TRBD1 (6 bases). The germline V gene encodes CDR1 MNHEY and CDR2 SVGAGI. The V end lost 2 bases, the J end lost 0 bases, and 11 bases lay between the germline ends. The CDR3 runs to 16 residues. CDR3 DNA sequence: TGTGCCAGCAGTTACACGGGACAAAGCTCTGGAAACACCATATATTTT. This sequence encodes CASSYTGQSSGNTIYF.

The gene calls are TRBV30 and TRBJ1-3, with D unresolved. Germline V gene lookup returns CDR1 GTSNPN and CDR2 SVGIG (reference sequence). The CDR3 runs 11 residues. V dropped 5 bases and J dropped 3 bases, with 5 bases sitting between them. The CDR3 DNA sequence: TGTGCCTGGGATGTTGGAAACACCATATATTTT. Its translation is CAWDVGNTIYF.

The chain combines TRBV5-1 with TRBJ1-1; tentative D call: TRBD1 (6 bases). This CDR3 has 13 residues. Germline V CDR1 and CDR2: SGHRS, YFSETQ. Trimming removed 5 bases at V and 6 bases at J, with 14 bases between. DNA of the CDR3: TGCGCCAGCAGTTTACAGGGTGACGCTGAAGCTTTCTTT. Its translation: CASSLQGDAEAFF.

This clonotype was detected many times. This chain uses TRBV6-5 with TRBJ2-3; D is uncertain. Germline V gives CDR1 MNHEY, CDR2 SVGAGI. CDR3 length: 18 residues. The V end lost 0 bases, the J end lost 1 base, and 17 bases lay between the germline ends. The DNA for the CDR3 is TGTGCCAGCAGTTACTCGATAGTCCTAGATGATGGCACAGATACGCAGTATTTT. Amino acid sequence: CASSYSIVLDDGTDTQYF.

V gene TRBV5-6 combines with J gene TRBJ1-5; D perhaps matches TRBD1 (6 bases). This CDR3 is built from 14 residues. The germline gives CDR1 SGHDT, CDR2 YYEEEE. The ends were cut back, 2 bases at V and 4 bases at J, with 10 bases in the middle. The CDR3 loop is CASSFGTTNQPQHF. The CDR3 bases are TGTGCCAGCAGCTTCGGGACAACGAATCAGCCCCAGCATTTT. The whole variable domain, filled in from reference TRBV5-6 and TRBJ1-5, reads DAGVTQSPTHLIKTRGQQVTLRCSPKSGHDTVSWYQQALGQGPQFIFQYYEEEERQRGNFPDRFSGHQFPNYSSELNVNALLLGDSALYLCASSFGTTNQPQHFGDGTRLSIL.

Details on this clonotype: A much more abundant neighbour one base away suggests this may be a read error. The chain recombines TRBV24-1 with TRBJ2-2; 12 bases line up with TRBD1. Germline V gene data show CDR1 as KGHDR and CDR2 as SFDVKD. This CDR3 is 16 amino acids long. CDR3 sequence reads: CATSARDRGLPGELLF. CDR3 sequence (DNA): TGTGCCACCAGTGCCCGGGACAGGGGGCTCCCCGGGGAGCTGCTTTTT.

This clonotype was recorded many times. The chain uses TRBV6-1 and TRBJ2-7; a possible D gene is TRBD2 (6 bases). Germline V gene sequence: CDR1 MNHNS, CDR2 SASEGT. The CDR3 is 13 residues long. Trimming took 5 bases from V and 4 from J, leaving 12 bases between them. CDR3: CASSQGGLYEQYF. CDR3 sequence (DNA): TGTGCCAGCAGTCAGGGAGGACTATACGAGCAGTACTTC.

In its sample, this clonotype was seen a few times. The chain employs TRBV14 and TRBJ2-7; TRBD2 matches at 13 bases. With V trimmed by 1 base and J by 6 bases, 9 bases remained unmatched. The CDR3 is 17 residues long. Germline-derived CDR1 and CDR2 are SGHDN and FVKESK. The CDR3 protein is CASSQGPRTSGRGEQYF. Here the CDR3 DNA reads TGTGCCAGCAGCCAAGGGCCTCGGACTAGCGGGAGAGGCGAGCAGTACTTC.

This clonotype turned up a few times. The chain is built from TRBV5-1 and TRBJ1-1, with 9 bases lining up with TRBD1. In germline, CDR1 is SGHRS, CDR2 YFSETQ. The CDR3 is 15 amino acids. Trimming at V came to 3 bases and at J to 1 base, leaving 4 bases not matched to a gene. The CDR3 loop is CASSSQGQGNTEAFF. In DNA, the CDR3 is TGCGCCAGCAGCTCGCAGGGACAGGGGAACACTGAAGCTTTCTTT.

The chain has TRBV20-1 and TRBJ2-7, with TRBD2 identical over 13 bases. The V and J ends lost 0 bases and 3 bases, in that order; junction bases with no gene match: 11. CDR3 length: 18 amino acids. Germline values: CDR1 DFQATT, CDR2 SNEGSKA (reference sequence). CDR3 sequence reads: CSARDYGRRTSGSYEQYF. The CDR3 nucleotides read TGCAGTGCTAGAGATTATGGGAGAAGGACTAGCGGGAGCTACGAGCAGTACTTC.

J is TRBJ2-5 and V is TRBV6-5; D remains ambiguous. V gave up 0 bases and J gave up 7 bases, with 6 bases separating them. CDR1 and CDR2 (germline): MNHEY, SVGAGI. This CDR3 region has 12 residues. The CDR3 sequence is CASSYSSGTQYF. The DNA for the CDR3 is TGTGCCAGCAGTTACTCGTCGGGGACCCAGTACTTC.

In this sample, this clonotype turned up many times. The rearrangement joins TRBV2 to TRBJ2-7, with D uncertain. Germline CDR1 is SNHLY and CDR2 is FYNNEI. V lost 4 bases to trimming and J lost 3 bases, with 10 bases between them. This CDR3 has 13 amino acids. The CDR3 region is CASSVRRNYEQYF. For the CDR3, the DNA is TGTGCCAGCAGTGTGAGGAGAAACTACGAGCAGTACTTC.